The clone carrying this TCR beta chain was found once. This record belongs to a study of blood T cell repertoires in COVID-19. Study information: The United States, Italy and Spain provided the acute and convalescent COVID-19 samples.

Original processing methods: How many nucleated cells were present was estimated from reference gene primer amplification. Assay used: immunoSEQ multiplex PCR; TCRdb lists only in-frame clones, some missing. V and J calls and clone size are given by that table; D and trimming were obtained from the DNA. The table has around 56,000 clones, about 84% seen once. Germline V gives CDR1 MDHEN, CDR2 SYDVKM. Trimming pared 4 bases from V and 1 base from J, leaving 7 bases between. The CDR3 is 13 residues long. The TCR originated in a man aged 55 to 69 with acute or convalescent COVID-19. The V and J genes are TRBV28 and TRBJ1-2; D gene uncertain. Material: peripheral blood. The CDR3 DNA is TGTGCCAGCAGTTCTAACCATAACTATGGCTACACCTTC. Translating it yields CASSSNHNYGYTF.